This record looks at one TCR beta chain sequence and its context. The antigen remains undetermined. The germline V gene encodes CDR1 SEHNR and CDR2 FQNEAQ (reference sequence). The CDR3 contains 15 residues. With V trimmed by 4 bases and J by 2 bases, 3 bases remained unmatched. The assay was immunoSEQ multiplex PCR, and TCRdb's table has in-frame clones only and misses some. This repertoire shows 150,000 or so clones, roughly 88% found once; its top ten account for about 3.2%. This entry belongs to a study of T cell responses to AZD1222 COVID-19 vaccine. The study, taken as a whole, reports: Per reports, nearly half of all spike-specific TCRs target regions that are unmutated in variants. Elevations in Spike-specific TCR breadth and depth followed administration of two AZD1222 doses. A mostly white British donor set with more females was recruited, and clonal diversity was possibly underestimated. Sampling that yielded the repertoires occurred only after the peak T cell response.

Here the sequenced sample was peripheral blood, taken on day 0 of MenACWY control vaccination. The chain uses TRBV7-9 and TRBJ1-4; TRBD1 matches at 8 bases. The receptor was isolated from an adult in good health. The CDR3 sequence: CASSSRTGTNEKLFF. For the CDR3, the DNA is TGTGCCAGCAGCTCGAGGACAGGGACTAATGAAAAACTGTTTTTT.